One TCR beta chain is described in this entry. Antigen unknown. The data derive from a study of identical twins. Findings and limits, study-wide: In beta out-of-frame sequences, the excess sharing between twins was weaker. It was out-of-frame TCR alpha sharing in monozygotic twins that models underestimated.

MiXCR, applied by TCRdb to the 5' RACE reads, yields one record per CDR3 protein. The sample has 690,000 or so distinct CDR3 sequences; approximately 9% are singletons. V shed 3 bases, J shed 8 bases, and the junction held 10 bases outside the gene matches. This CDR3 region has 16 residues. Germline V CDR1 and CDR2: KGHDR, SFDVKD. The sample was also linked to a second study, of yellow fever vaccine responses in identical twins. That paper states: After vaccination, twins' T cell response reportedly seemed partly convergent, partly personalized.

The chain couples TRBV24-1 to TRBJ2-1; TRBD1 matches 9 bases. This TCR derives from a woman under 30 in good health. Source material: PBMCs. Here the CDR3 reads CATSDDGQGIIHEQFF. DNA for the CDR3: TGTGCCACCAGTGATGACGGACAGGGGATAATTCATGAGCAGTTCTTC.